The 29 T cell receptor beta chains below all came from one sample that was sequenced in a study of T cell repertoires in cytomegalovirus infection. TCRdb itself ran the reads through MiXCR, one entry per CDR3 protein. Of tens of thousands of distinct CDR3 sequences listed, around 3.8% are singletons. Sequencing was performed on PBMCs. Receptors originate from a human donor in good health (CMV status not recorded). Some clones in this sample may be carry-over from other donors' samples.

This clonotype was found many times. The chain joins TRBV7-9 to TRBJ2-5; 7 bases fit TRBD1. V shed 1 base and J 5 bases; nucleotides not matched to a gene: 7. Per the germline V gene, CDR1 is SEHNR and CDR2 is FQNEAQ (reference sequence). The CDR3 has 15 residues. The CDR3 sequence: CASSLVSDRVETQYF. DNA for the CDR3: TGTGCCAGCAGCTTAGTATCCGACAGGGTGGAGACCCAGTACTTC.

There are many counts of this clonotype. The chain has TRBV7-4 and TRBJ2-7; 8 bases align to TRBD1. The V segment lost 0 bases and the J segment 2 bases; nucleotides outside the gene matches: 6. Looked up from germline, CDR1 is SGHVT and CDR2 is SQSDAQ. This CDR3 comprises 16 residues. The CDR3 nucleotides are TGTGCCAGCAGCTTAGCGGACAGGGCTACCACCTACGAGCAGTACTTC. Translating it yields CASSLADRATTYEQYF.

This clonotype was recorded at least ten times. This rearrangement joins TRBV7-2 to TRBJ1-3; D might be TRBD1 (5 bases). V was shortened by 9 bases and J by 0 bases, with 21 bases between the two germline ends. CDR3 length: 17 amino acids. Per the germline V gene, CDR1 is SGHTA and CDR2 is FQGNSA. This CDR3 reads CASYGPTDLNSGNTIYF. The CDR3 bases are TGTGCCAGTTACGGTCCGACAGACCTTAACTCTGGAAACACCATATATTTT.

This clonotype showed up many times. The V and J genes are TRBV28 and TRBJ2-7; 10 bases are a match to TRBD1. CDR3 length equals 15 residues. Germline V lookup: CDR1 MDHEN, CDR2 SYDVKM. V lost 5 bases, J lost 5 bases, and 9 bases stayed unmatched. CDR3 coding DNA: TGTGCCAGCAGTCCCCTCTGGGACAGGGGCCACGAGCAGTACTTC. This encodes CASSPLWDRGHEQYF.

This clonotype was observed a handful of times. The chain couples TRBV7-2 to TRBJ1-1; D is unresolved. V was clipped by 3 bases and J by 2 bases, with 16 bases between them. CDR1 and CDR2 (germline): SGHTA, FQGNSA. The CDR3 is made up of 16 amino acids. The CDR3 here is CASSFRKGALNTEAFF. CDR3 in DNA: TGTGCCAGCAGCTTTAGAAAGGGAGCGTTAAACACTGAAGCTTTCTTT.

This chain connects TRBV29-1 to TRBJ1-1, with D perhaps matching TRBD1 (5 bases). The germline V and J ends were trimmed by 2 bases and 8 bases, with 12 bases remaining between them. The CDR3 sequence is 12 residues long. Per germline, CDR1 SQVTM and CDR2 ANQGSEA. In nucleotides, the CDR3 is TGCAGCGTTGAAAGTCCCGGGACCGAAGCTTTCTTT. This translates into CSVESPGTEAFF.

This clonotype was observed at least ten times. This chain joins TRBV20-1 and TRBJ2-5, with D hard to call. The CDR3 spans 12 residues. Germline V lookup: CDR1 DFQATT, CDR2 SNEGSKA (reference sequence). V lost 1 base, J lost 6 bases, and 9 bases lay in between. CDR3 sequence reads: CSARVQEQTQYF. The CDR3 DNA follows: TGCAGTGCTAGAGTCCAGGAGCAGACCCAGTACTTC.

This clonotype was detected many times. The chain is built from TRBV11-1 and TRBJ1-4, with D unclear. The CDR3 contains 15 residues. Germline V lookup: CDR1 SGHAT, CDR2 FQDESV (reference sequence). V lost 3 bases and J lost 1, with 9 bases in between. In DNA, the CDR3 is TGTGCCAGCAGCTTTGGTGAAGGAACTAATGAAAAACTGTTTTTT. Its protein product is CASSFGEGTNEKLFF.

This clonotype was observed at least ten times. At one boundary the junction diverges from the germline segment, which might be a read error. The chain employs TRBV7-2 and TRBJ1-2; D remains ambiguous. Looked up from germline, CDR1 is SGHTA and CDR2 is FQGNSA. There are 12 residues in the CDR3. CDR3 bases: TGTGCCAGCAGCCTAGCCGGGTGGGGCTACACCTTC. The encoded protein is CASSLAGWGYTF.

In its sample, this clonotype was seen many times. The rearrangement joins TRBV12-3 or TRBV12-4 to TRBJ2-7; maybe TRBD1 (5 bases). The V end lost 1 base, the J end lost 5 bases, and 9 bases lay between the germline ends. The CDR3 has 13 residues. CDR3 sequence (DNA): TGTGCCAGCAGTTTAGAGGGGCGCGACGAGCAGTACTTC. Amino acids: CASSLEGRDEQYF.

This clonotype was seen a few times. This chain uses TRBV5-6 with TRBJ1-6, with 9 bases matching TRBD1. V lost 0 bases and J lost 14; bases outside the gene matches: 6. CDR3 length: 14 amino acids. Germline CDR1 is SGHDT and CDR2 is YYEEEE. The CDR3 DNA is TGTGCCAGCAGCTTGGGGGGACAGGGCTGGACCCTCCACTTT. This codes for CASSLGGQGWTLHF.

This clonotype has only a few counts. CDR3 protein: CASSLWATRGETQYF. As DNA, the CDR3 is TGTGCCAGCAGCCTGTGGGCTACCCGAGGGGAGACCCAGTACTTC. The chain combines TRBV7-2 with TRBJ2-5; the D gene is possibly TRBD2 (5 bases). V lost 5 bases to trimming and J lost 5 bases, with 18 bases between them. CDR3 length: 15 amino acids. The germline V gene has CDR1 SGHTA and CDR2 FQGNSA.

There are many counts of this clonotype. This chain joins TRBV7-2 and TRBJ2-5; no firm D call. The CDR3 length is 15 residues. Between the trimmed V and J ends, which lost 2 bases and 8 bases, there was a span of 18 bases. Germline lookup yields CDR1 SGHTA and CDR2 FQGNSA. For the CDR3, the DNA is TGTGCCAGCAGCTTAAATCCCCTATTCTTCGACACCCAGTACTTC. Its translation is CASSLNPLFFDTQYF.

This clonotype occurred many times. The chain uses TRBV3-1 and TRBJ2-1; TRBD2 aligns across 9 bases. Germline CDR1 reads LGHDT; CDR2 reads YNNKEL (reference sequence). V was pared by 0 bases and J by 9 bases, with 12 bases of the junction left unmatched. The CDR3 contains 17 residues. The CDR3 loop reads CASSQDLVTSGLGEQFF. In nucleotides, the CDR3 is TGTGCCAGCAGCCAAGATCTTGTGACTAGCGGCCTAGGTGAGCAGTTCTTC.

This clonotype was detected ten times or more. V usage is TRBV25-1 and J usage is TRBJ2-7; no clear D gene. Trimming removed 5 bases at V and 4 bases at J, with 9 bases between. The CDR3 contains 12 residues. Germline assignment: CDR1 MGHDK and CDR2 SYGVNS. CDR3 DNA sequence: TGTGCCAGCAGTCTTGGGATATACGAGCAGTACTTC. Its translation is CASSLGIYEQYF.

This clonotype was found many times. J is TRBJ2-1 and V is TRBV7-2; D ambiguous. CDR1 and CDR2 (germline): SGHTA, FQGNSA. The CDR3 sequence is 15 residues long. V dropped 0 bases and J dropped 4 bases, with 10 bases sitting between them. The CDR3 protein is CASSLAFAEYNEQFF. DNA of the CDR3: TGTGCCAGCAGCTTAGCGTTTGCCGAATACAATGAGCAGTTCTTC.

The rearrangement uses TRBV7-4 and TRBJ1-4; D is uncertain. V shed 1 base and J shed 4 bases, with 10 bases lying between them. Germline V gives CDR1 SGHVT, CDR2 SQSDAQ. The CDR3 extends over 15 amino acids. The CDR3 sequence is CASSLVGSGNEKLFF. Here the CDR3 DNA reads TGTGCCAGCAGCTTAGTCGGTTCGGGTAATGAAAAACTGTTTTTT.

In this sample, this clonotype turned up many times. V usage is TRBV7-9 and J usage is TRBJ1-1; 8 bases map to TRBD1. Trimming cost V 1 base and J 3 bases; bases outside gene matches: 7. CDR1 and CDR2 from the germline V gene are SEHNR and FQNEAQ (reference sequence). This CDR3 is 16 amino acids long. CDR3 amino acids: CASSLGQGLRDTEAFF. Written as DNA, the CDR3 is TGTGCCAGCAGCTTAGGACAGGGGCTACGAGACACTGAAGCTTTCTTT.

The chain carries TRBV29-1 and TRBJ2-4; D is ambiguous. V was clipped by 0 bases and J by 12 bases, with 15 bases between them. This CDR3 contains 13 residues. The germline V gene encodes CDR1 SQVTM and CDR2 ANQGSEA. DNA for the CDR3: TGCAGCGTTGAAGAACCTGGCCGGGCGACTCAGTACTTC. The encoded protein is CSVEEPGRATQYF. Drawing the rest from reference TRBV29-1 and TRBJ2-4, the complete variable domain is SAVISQKPSRDICQRGTSLTIQCQVDSQVTMMFWYRQQPGQSLTLIATANQGSEATYESGFVIDKFPISRPNLTFSTLTVSNMSPEDSSIYLCSVEEPGRATQYFGAGTRLSVL.

This clonotype was counted at least ten times. The gene calls are TRBV7-2 and TRBJ1-1; D is uncertain. CDR1 SGHTA and CDR2 FQGNSA come from the germline V gene. Trimming took off 0 bases at V and 2 bases at J, with 7 bases between the two ends. The CDR3 sequence is 14 residues long. CDR3 protein: CASSLAGDNTEAFF. The CDR3 coding sequence is TGTGCCAGCAGCTTAGCCGGAGATAACACTGAAGCTTTCTTT. The whole variable domain, remainder taken from reference TRBV7-2 and TRBJ1-1, is GAGVSQSPSNKVTEKGKDVELRCDPISGHTALYWYRQSLGQGLEFLIYFQGNSAPDKSGLPSDRFSAERTGGSVSTLTIQRTQQEDSAVYLCASSLAGDNTEAFFGQGTRLTVV.

Many counts were recorded for this clonotype. The chain recombines TRBV7-2 with TRBJ2-3, with TRBD2 matching over 9 bases. Per germline, CDR1 SGHTA and CDR2 FQGNSA. V lost 5 bases, J lost 2 bases, and 14 bases stayed unmatched. The CDR3 runs 18 residues. The CDR3 nucleotides are TGTGCCAGCAGCCCTCCCGGACTAGCGTTTAGGAACACAGATACGCAGTATTTT. This sequence encodes CASSPPGLAFRNTDTQYF.

This clonotype was observed at least ten times. The V gene is TRBV7-9, the J gene TRBJ1-6, with D uncertain. V shed 2 bases and J shed 5 bases, with 10 bases lying between them. The length of the CDR3 is 15 residues. CDR1 is SEHNR and CDR2 is FQNEAQ in the germline V gene (reference sequence). The CDR3 sequence is CASSLYGGDNSPLHF. CDR3 in DNA: TGTGCCAGCAGCTTATACGGTGGGGATAATTCACCCCTCCACTTT. The whole variable domain, remainder taken from reference TRBV7-9 and TRBJ1-6, is DTGVSQNPRHKITKRGQNVTFRCDPISEHNRLYWYRQTLGQGPEFLTYFQNEAQLEKSRLLSDRFSAERPKGSFSTLEIQRTEQGDSAMYLCASSLYGGDNSPLHFGNGTRLTVT.

The sample holds many counts of this clonotype. The chain recombines TRBV7-2 with TRBJ2-5; tentatively, D is TRBD2 (6 bases). The CDR3 extends over 15 amino acids. Trimming cost V 1 base and J 9 bases, with 18 bases left between them. Germline assignment: CDR1 SGHTA and CDR2 FQGNSA. The DNA for the CDR3 is TGTGCCAGCAGCTTAGAAAGGGGCGGGGTCGTGGCCCAGTACTTC. Translated, it gives CASSLERGGVVAQYF.

This clonotype appeared many times. The chain recombines TRBV12-3 or TRBV12-4 with TRBJ2-1, with D tentatively TRBD2 (5 bases). This CDR3 spans 15 amino acids. The V end was cut by 6 bases, the J end by 2 bases, with 14 bases between. CDR3 loop: CASSRLQTTYNEQFF. Here the CDR3 DNA reads TGTGCCAGCAGCCGCTTACAGACTACCTACAATGAGCAGTTCTTC.

This clonotype showed up many times. This chain links TRBV7-2 with TRBJ2-3, with 12 bases identical to TRBD2. CDR3 length equals 16 residues. The ends lost 3 bases at V and 5 bases at J; junction bases unmatched: 6. CDR1 is SGHTA, CDR2 FQGNSA, per germline. In DNA, the CDR3 is TGTGCCAGCAGCTTCCTAGCGGGGGGGCCCGTAGATACGCAGTATTTT. Protein: CASSFLAGGPVDTQYF.

This clonotype was observed many times. The chain links TRBV7-2 to TRBJ2-7; a weak D match, TRBD1 (6 bases). The CDR3 has 14 amino acids. Trimming took off 5 bases at V and 3 bases at J, with 14 bases between the two ends. Germline CDR1 and CDR2: SGHTA and FQGNSA. CDR3 residues: CASSPSTGVYEQYF. CDR3 coding DNA: TGTGCCAGCAGCCCCTCGACAGGAGTCTACGAGCAGTACTTC.

This clonotype was counted ten times or more. The chain links TRBV7-2 to TRBJ2-1; TRBD2 aligns across 10 bases. The CDR3 runs to 15 residues. Trimming took 4 bases from V and 6 from J; bases not matched to a gene: 6. Germline V gene sequence: CDR1 SGHTA, CDR2 FQGNSA. The CDR3 DNA follows: TGTGCCAGCAGCTCAAAGCGGGGGGGCCTCAATGAGCAGTTCTTC. It encodes CASSSKRGGLNEQFF.

This clonotype was recorded many times. The V call is TRBV7-2, the J call TRBJ2-7; the match to TRBD2 covers 12 bases. Germline CDR1 is SGHTA and CDR2 is FQGNSA. J was trimmed by 0 bases and V by 3 bases; bases with no gene match: 0. This CDR3 contains 15 residues. For the CDR3, the DNA is TGTGCCAGCAGCTTGACTAGCGGGAGCTCCTACGAGCAGTACTTC. Its protein is CASSLTSGSSYEQYF.

In the case of this clonotype: A much larger clone lies one base from this, so it may be a read error. V and J are TRBV28 and TRBJ1-1, with unresolved D. Germline V gives CDR1 MDHEN, CDR2 SYDVKM. Trimming shortened V by 2 bases and J by 11 bases, and 12 bases separated the two germline ends. The CDR3 contains 12 residues. The CDR3 spells CASSLTDRWAFF. The CDR3 bases are TGTGCCAGCAGTTTAACGGACCGATGGGCTTTCTTT.